The T cell receptor (beta chain) under discussion was sequenced for a study of identical twins. V lost 7 bases and J 6 bases, leaving 16 bases between the germline ends. This CDR3 contains 14 residues. Germline CDR1 SGHRS, CDR2 YFSETQ. TCRdb passed the 5' RACE reads through MiXCR, listing each CDR3 protein once. The sample includes 520,000 or so distinct CDR3 sequences, about 20% of them seen just once. This sample also appeared in a second study, on T cells expressing NK-cell markers.

The sequenced sample consisted of CD4+ T cells sorted from blood. The chain is built from TRBV5-1 and TRBJ1-4, with D maybe TRBD1 (5 bases). This clonotype was sampled from a woman aged 18-29 years in good health. The CDR3, as DNA: TGCGCCAGCGGGGACGGCCTCCAATATGAAAAACTGTTTTTT. Its protein is CASGDGLQYEKLFF.